This T cell receptor beta chain was recorded in a study of T cell repertoires in cytomegalovirus infection. Study-wide context: CMV epitopes in the study were HLA-C-restricted (recently identified) and HLA-B-restricted (well studied). Findings and limits, study-wide: Ex vivo, HLA-C-restricted CMV-specific TCR beta clonotypes prevailed over the rest of the response.

Details on this clonotype: As yet, its antigen is unknown.

Germline values: CDR1 MNHNS, CDR2 SASEGT. This CDR3 is built from 15 residues. The V segment lost 8 bases and the J segment 4 bases; nucleotides outside the gene matches: 13. One entry per CDR3 protein results from TCRdb running MiXCR on the reads. Of a few hundred thousand distinct CDR3 sequences detected, just under 30% appear once; the ten largest clones hold 20%. Material: cultured PBMCs, obtained from culture after CMV antigen stimulation. The gene calls are TRBV6-1 and TRBJ2-5; 7 bases match TRBD2. The receptor comes from a human donor in good health (CMV status not recorded). Some clones in this sample may be carry-over from other donors' samples. The CDR3 loop reads CASADGAGVSETQYF. The CDR3 nucleotides are TGTGCCAGCGCCGACGGCGCGGGAGTTTCAGAGACCCAGTACTTC.